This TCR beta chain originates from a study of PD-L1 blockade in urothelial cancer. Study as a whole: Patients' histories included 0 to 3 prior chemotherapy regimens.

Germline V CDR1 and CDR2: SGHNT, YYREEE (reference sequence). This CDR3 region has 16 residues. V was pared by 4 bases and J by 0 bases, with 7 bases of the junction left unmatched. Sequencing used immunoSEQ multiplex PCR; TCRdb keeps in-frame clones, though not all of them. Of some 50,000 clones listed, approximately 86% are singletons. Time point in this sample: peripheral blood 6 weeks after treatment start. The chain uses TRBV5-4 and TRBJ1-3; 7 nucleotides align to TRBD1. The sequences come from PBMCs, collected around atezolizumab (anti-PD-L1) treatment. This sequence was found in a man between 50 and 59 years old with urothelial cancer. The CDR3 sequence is CASSPDRALSGNTIYF. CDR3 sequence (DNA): TGTGCCAGCAGCCCAGACAGGGCCCTCTCTGGAAACACCATATATTTT.